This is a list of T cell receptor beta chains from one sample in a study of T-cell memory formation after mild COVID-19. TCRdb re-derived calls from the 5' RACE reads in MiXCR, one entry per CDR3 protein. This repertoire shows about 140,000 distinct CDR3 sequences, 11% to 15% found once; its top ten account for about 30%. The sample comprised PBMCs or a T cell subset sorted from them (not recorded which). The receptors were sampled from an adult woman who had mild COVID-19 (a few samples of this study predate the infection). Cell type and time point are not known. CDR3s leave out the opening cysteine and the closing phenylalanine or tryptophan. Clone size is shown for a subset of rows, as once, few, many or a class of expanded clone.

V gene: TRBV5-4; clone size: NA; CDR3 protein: ASSLGSYGSSYEQY
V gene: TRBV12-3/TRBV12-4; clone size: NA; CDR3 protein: ASCWGRIQETQY
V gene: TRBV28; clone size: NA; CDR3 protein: ASCGRNTGELF
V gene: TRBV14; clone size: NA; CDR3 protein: ASSPDRVWTEAF
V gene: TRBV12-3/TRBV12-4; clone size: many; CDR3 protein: ASSLGRGGLNTGELF
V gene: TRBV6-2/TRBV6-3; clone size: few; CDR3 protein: ASSPRQGSYEQY
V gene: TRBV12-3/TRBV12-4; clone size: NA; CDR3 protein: ASSLTGGAQETQY
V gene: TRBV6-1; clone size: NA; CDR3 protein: AISYSRDFGF
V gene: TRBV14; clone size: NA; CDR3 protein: ASSQVEGAHTGELF
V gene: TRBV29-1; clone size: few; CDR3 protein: SVSGQRTDTQY
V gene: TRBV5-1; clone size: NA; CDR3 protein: ASSSGAGDYGYT
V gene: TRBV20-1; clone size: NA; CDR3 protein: SARKLAGYRYEQY
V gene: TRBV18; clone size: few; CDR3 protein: ASSPPVGGRGEKLF
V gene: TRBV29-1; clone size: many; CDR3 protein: SVETGYNEQF
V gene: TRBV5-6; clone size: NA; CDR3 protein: ASSFTSDSYEQY
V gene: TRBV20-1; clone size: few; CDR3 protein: SARGQESYNEQF
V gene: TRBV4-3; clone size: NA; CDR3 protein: ASSQLTGVNTEAF
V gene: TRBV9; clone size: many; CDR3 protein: ASSVTGGFNEQY
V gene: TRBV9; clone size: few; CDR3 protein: ASQKNTGELF
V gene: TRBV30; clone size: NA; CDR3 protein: AWSAPYTSTGELF
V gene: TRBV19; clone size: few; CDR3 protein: ASSIPWTENTGELF
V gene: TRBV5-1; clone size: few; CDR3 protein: ASSLGDRDTGELF
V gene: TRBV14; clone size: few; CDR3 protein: ASSQDTPSSGPYEQY
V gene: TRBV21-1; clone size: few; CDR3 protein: ASPSSSPSSYNEQF
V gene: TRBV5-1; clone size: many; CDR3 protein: ASRGSGSFEQY
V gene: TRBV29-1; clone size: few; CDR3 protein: SVEVQGTSFSYEQY
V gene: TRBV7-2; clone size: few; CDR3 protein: ASSVIGQDTEAF
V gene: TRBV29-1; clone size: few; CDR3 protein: SAVDGEKLF
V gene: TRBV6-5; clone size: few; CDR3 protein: ASSYGGSQY
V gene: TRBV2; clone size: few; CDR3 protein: ASSLTRQTDTQY
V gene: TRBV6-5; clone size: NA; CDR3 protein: ASTSGGAGETQY
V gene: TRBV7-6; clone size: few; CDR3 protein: ASSPAGGQAYEQY
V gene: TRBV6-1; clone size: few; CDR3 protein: ASSLPGQNYGYT
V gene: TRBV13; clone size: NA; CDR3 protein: ASSPNGHAYEQY
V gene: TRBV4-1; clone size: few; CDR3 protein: ASSPQTGYEQY
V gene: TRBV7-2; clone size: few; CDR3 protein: ASSLEPAFYEQY
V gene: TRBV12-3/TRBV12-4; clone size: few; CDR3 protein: ASSSGGANEQF
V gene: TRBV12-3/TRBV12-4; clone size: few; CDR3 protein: ASSLAPFGGYSEQF
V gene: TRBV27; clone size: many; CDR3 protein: ASSSQTLNYGYT
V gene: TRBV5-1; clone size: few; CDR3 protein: ASSLEPGLAGGREQF
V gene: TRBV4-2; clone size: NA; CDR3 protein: ASSHTGGKAYNEQF
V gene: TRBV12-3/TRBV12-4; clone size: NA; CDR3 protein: ASSSSPGQNYYGYT
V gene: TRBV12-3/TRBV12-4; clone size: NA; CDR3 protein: ASSSHPAGEQY
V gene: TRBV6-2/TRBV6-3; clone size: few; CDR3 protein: ASSYFLGTYEQY
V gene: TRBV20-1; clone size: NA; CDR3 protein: SARADRGLEETQY
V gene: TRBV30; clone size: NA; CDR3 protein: AWTRGQGNQPQH
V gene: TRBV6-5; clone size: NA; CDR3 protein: ASTPGGLSSYNEQF
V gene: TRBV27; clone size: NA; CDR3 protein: ASRTGGDIQY
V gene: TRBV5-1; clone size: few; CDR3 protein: ASSLDLAGETGELF
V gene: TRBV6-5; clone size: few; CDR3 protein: ASSYGGAPSGNTIY
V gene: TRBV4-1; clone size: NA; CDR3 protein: ASSQEGTSGGAYNEQF